Each of the 9 T cell receptor beta chains below was sequenced from the same sample in a study of blood T cells in healthy people across ages (dated by TCRdb to between 2015 and 2017). The receptor library was made with 5' RACE. This sample was sequenced with an Illumina HiSeq 2500. A second about 7 to 11 cycle PCR used a sample-barcoded 5' primer and a J-beta primer mix. TCRdb reanalyzed the raw reads on its own, using fastp at Q25 for trimming and MiXCR for clone calling, and kept in-frame beta chains. Every distinct CDR3 protein forms one entry, paired with its most common genes and DNA. The sample profile shows 1.5 million or so distinct CDR3 sequences; roughly two fifths of them were found once. Of the sample, around 4% falls within the top ten clones. Sequences were obtained from blood. These receptors were obtained from a woman under 30 in good health.

This clonotype showed up just a few times. CDR3 loop: CASSLVIGLVRAPTDTQYF. The DNA of the CDR3 is TGTGCCAGCAGCTTAGTCATTGGACTCGTCAGGGCCCCAACAGATACGCAGTATTTT. The V call is TRBV7-9, the J call TRBJ2-3; D is tentatively TRBD1 or TRBD2 (5 bases each). The germline CDR1 and CDR2 sequences are SEHNR and FQNEAQ (reference sequence). The CDR3 extends over 19 amino acids. The V end lost 1 base, the J end lost 3 bases, and 23 bases lay between the germline ends.

The gene calls are TRBV29-1 and TRBJ2-3, with 9 nucleotides matching TRBD2. Trimming at V came to 7 bases and at J to 6 bases, leaving 2 bases not matched to a gene. CDR3 size: 11 residues. Germline V gene data show CDR1 as SQVTM and CDR2 as ANQGSEA. CDR3 sequence reads: CSAGTSDTQYF. CDR3 in DNA: TGCAGCGCCGGGACTAGCGATACGCAGTATTTT.

CDR3 protein: CASSESEGLVQPQHF. The CDR3 DNA reads TGCGCCAGCAGTGAGTCTGAGGGGCTAGTTCAGCCCCAGCATTTT. The chain has TRBV10-2 and TRBJ1-5; a weak D match, TRBD1 (5 bases). V was cut by 0 bases and J by 6 bases, with 12 bases left in between. CDR1 and CDR2 (germline): WSHSY, SAAADI. The CDR3 is 15 residues long.

The chain recombines TRBV10-3 with TRBJ2-1; the D is unclear. In germline, CDR1 is ENHRY, CDR2 SYGVKD. Trimming cost V 3 bases and J 0 bases, with 9 bases left between them. The length of the CDR3 is 15 residues. This chain's CDR3 is CAISDGFSSYNEQFF. CDR3 DNA sequence: TGTGCCATCAGTGATGGATTTAGCTCCTACAATGAGCAGTTCTTC.

This clonotype was seen a few times. This chain links TRBV21-1 with TRBJ2-7; the table names TRBD1, a call not compared with the DNA. TRBV21-1 constitutes a pseudogene. This CDR3 has 14 residues. The CDR3 reads CASSVAGPSYEQYF. The CDR3 DNA reads as TGTGCCAGCAGCGTTGCCGGGCCATCCTACGAGCAGTACTTC.

The V gene is TRBV4-1, the J gene TRBJ1-5; 12 bases match TRBD1. The V gene's germline CDR1 is MGHRA and CDR2 YSYEKL. CDR3 length: 17 amino acids. The V and J ends lost 0 bases and 5 bases, in that order; junction bases with no gene match: 5. In nucleotides, the CDR3 is TGCGCCAGCAGCCAAGATGGGACAGGGGGCAGCTATCAGCCCCAGCATTTT. This encodes CASSQDGTGGSYQPQHF.

The CDR3 region is CASSPLMSNYGYTF. CDR3 coding DNA: TGTGCCAGCAGTCCTCTGATGTCTAACTATGGCTACACCTTC. The V call is TRBV28, the J call TRBJ1-2; D remains unclear. The germline V gene has CDR1 MDHEN and CDR2 SYDVKM. The germline V and J ends were trimmed by 5 bases and 0 bases, with 10 bases remaining between them. The CDR3 totals 14 residues.

The chain couples TRBV4-1 to TRBJ1-6; a weak D match, TRBD1 (5 bases). With 0 bases removed from V and 6 bases from J, the gap between germline ends came to 12 bases. Germline V lookup: CDR1 MGHRA, CDR2 YSYEKL. This CDR3 has 16 amino acids. In DNA form, the CDR3 reads TGCGCCAGCAGCCAAGAGAGGGGTACGAGTAATTCACCCCTCCACTTT. Amino acids: CASSQERGTSNSPLHF.

The chain couples TRBV29-1 to TRBJ1-1, with D tentatively TRBD1 (6 bases). Trimming left V 7 bases short and J 6 bases short, with 21 bases between. Germline values: CDR1 SQVTM, CDR2 ANQGSEA. The CDR3 spans 14 residues. The DNA of the CDR3 is TGCAGCGCTGACCCGGGACACGAGGGGGCTGAAGCTTTCTTT. This encodes CSADPGHEGAEAFF.